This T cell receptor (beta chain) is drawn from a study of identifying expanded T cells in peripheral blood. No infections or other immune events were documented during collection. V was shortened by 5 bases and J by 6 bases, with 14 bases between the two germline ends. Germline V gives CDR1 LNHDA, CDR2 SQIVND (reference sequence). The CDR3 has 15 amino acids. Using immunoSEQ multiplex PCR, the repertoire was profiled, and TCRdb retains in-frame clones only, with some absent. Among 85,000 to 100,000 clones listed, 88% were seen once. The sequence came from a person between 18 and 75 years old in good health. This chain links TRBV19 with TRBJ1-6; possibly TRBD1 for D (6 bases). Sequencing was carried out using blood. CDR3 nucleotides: TGTGCCAGTAGTGTTTCTACAGGGCGTAATTCACCCCTCCACTTT. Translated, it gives CASSVSTGRNSPLHF.